What follows are 26 T cell receptor beta chains derived from one specimen sequenced in a study of cytomegalovirus exposure and HLA in healthy donors. PCR employed 60 Vbeta and 13 Jbeta primers. Clones were read by immunoSEQ multiplex PCR, and TCRdb kept only the in-frame ones, dropping some. This table has 95,000 to 150,000 clones, roughly 10% appearing once. Sequencing used PBMCs. The receptor set was obtained from a woman under 30 in good health and CMV-seropositive.

The CDR3 is CASSLVGTGTYEQYF. CDR3 DNA: TGTGCCAGCAGCTTGGTCGGGACAGGCACCTACGAGCAGTACTTC. The rearrangement joins TRBV5-6 to TRBJ2-7; 8 nucleotides align to TRBD1. V lost 0 bases, J lost 2 bases, and 4 bases stayed unmatched. Germline V gene sequence: CDR1 SGHDT, CDR2 YYEEEE. This CDR3 has 15 residues.

This clone was seen more than once but under ten times. The V call is TRBV19, the J call TRBJ1-2; D might be TRBD1 (6 bases). The V and J ends lost 5 bases and 4 bases respectively, with 32 bases between them. The CDR3 contains 20 residues. The V gene's germline CDR1 is LNHDA and CDR2 SQIVND (reference sequence). The CDR3 bases are TGTGCCAGTAGTGGGGAAAGGTTCGGAACACAGGGTGATGCCTTCTATGGCTACACCTTC. Protein product: CASSGERFGTQGDAFYGYTF.

This clone was observed a few times. The rearrangement uses TRBV28 and TRBJ1-1, with TRBD1 as a possible D gene (5 bases). Looked up from germline, CDR1 is MDHEN and CDR2 is SYDVKM. The CDR3 extends over 14 amino acids. Trimming shortened V by 3 bases and J by 4 bases, and 12 bases separated the two germline ends. CDR3 region: CASSFSDRPTEAFF. CDR3 DNA: TGTGCCAGCAGTTTCAGCGACAGACCCACTGAAGCTTTCTTT.

This clone turned up a few times. This chain uses TRBV19 with TRBJ2-7, with 10 bases fitting TRBD2. This CDR3 is built from 14 residues. The V gene's germline CDR1 is LNHDA and CDR2 SQIVND (reference sequence). The V and J ends lost 5 bases and 2 bases, in that order; junction bases with no gene match: 3. CDR3 sequence: CASSDGLAAYEQYF. In nucleotides, the CDR3 is TGTGCCAGTAGTGACGGACTAGCGGCCTACGAGCAGTACTTC.

Only a few counts were recorded for this clone. This chain connects TRBV28 to TRBJ2-2; 10 nucleotides line up with TRBD1. Germline CDR1 reads MDHEN; CDR2 reads SYDVKM. The CDR3 loop spans 19 amino acids. The V gene end was trimmed by 5 bases and the J gene end by 5 bases; junction bases not matched to a gene: 17. For the CDR3, the DNA is TGTGCCAGCAGTCCTTCCCAGACAGGGGGCGGAGTAAATACCGGGGAGCTGTTTTTT. As protein: CASSPSQTGGGVNTGELFF.

The CDR3 bases are TGTGCCAGCAGCGTTGGACAGGGGACGTCAAATGAGCAGTTCTTC. Protein sequence: CASSVGQGTSNEQFF. This chain uses TRBV9 with TRBJ2-1; 9 bases line up with TRBD1. This CDR3 is 15 amino acids long. The ends lost 2 bases at V and 7 bases at J; junction bases unmatched: 7. In germline, CDR1 is SGDLS, CDR2 YYNGEE.

The chain is built from TRBV9 and TRBJ2-6; 8 bases are a match to TRBD1. V was pared by 0 bases and J by 0 bases, with 8 bases of the junction left unmatched. The germline V gene encodes CDR1 SGDLS and CDR2 YYNGEE. The length of the CDR3 is 19 residues. The CDR3 nucleotides are TGTGCCAGCAGCGTAGGGGGGACAGGAGAATACTCTGGGGCCAACGTCCTGACTTTC. It codes for CASSVGGTGEYSGANVLTF.

The rearrangement uses TRBV19 and TRBJ1-1; no definite D call. V was clipped by 3 bases and J by 5 bases, with 7 bases between them. Germline-derived CDR1 and CDR2 are LNHDA and SQIVND (reference sequence). The CDR3 extends over 12 amino acids. DNA for the CDR3: TGTGCCAGTAGTATCCTTAATACTGAAGCTTTCTTT. Its protein is CASSILNTEAFF.

The chain uses TRBV11-2 and TRBJ2-7; 10 nucleotides agree with TRBD1. Germline V lookup: CDR1 SGHAT, CDR2 FQNNGV. This CDR3 spans 14 amino acids. Trimming cost V 5 bases and J 4 bases; bases outside gene matches: 5. CDR3: CASSPGTGAYEQYF. The CDR3 bases are TGTGCCAGCAGCCCCGGGACAGGGGCGTACGAGCAGTACTTC.

Only a few counts were recorded for this clone. The chain combines TRBV19 with TRBJ1-4; possible D gene TRBD1, 6 bases. Germline V gene data show CDR1 as LNHDA and CDR2 as SQIVND (reference sequence). V lost 7 bases to trimming and J lost 0 bases, with 9 bases between them. This CDR3 contains 14 residues. CDR3 coding DNA: TGTGCCAGTACCCGGACAGCAACTAATGAAAAACTGTTTTTT. Encoded protein: CASTRTATNEKLFF.

The J gene is TRBJ1-2, the V gene TRBV5-1, with 7 bases aligning to TRBD1. Germline CDR1 reads SGHRS; CDR2 reads YFSETQ. V trimming: 4 bases; J trimming: 1 base; junction bases outside the gene matches: 10. CDR3 size: 16 residues. This CDR3 is CASSPEGADINYGYTF. In nucleotides, the CDR3 is TGCGCCAGCAGCCCCGAGGGGGCAGACATTAACTATGGCTACACCTTC.

This clone turned up a few times. The chain recombines TRBV10-1 with TRBJ2-3; D not certain. The CDR3 is 14 residues long. The germline V and J ends were trimmed by 3 bases and 2 bases, with 9 bases remaining between them. CDR1 is WNHNN and CDR2 is SYGVQD in the germline V gene (reference sequence). The CDR3 DNA follows: TGCGCCAGCAGTGAAGATAGCCCCACAGATACGCAGTATTTT. Amino acids: CASSEDSPTDTQYF.

For the CDR3, the DNA is TGTGCCAGCAAGGTCGGTAGCGGGAGGCCGAGCACAGATACGCAGTATTTT. Its protein product is CASKVGSGRPSTDTQYF. This chain connects TRBV14 to TRBJ2-3, with 10 bases lining up with TRBD2. The J segment lost 0 bases and the V segment lost 7 bases, leaving 10 bases of the junction unmatched. The CDR3 has 17 residues. Per the germline V gene, CDR1 is SGHDN and CDR2 is FVKESK.

The gene calls are TRBV29-1 and TRBJ2-7; possible D gene TRBD2, 6 bases. Trimming shortened V by 3 bases and J by 5 bases, and 14 bases separated the two germline ends. The germline CDR1 and CDR2 sequences are SQVTM and ANQGSEA. The CDR3 has 13 amino acids. The CDR3 protein is CSVDGGSWNEQYF. CDR3 nucleotide sequence: TGCAGCGTTGACGGGGGTAGTTGGAACGAGCAGTACTTC.

The rearrangement links TRBV5-6 to TRBJ1-5, with TRBD1 as a possible D gene (6 bases). CDR3 length equals 15 residues. Trimming stripped 2 bases from V and 5 bases from J, with 14 bases between. The germline V gene encodes CDR1 SGHDT and CDR2 YYEEEE. This CDR3 reads CASSLTGRGDQPQHF. The DNA of the CDR3 is TGTGCCAGCAGCTTAACAGGGAGGGGAGATCAGCCCCAGCATTTT.

This clone turned up a few times. This chain joins TRBV9 and TRBJ1-1; 8 bases agree with TRBD1. The CDR3 length is 13 residues. Germline values: CDR1 SGDLS, CDR2 YYNGEE. V lost 4 bases, J lost 10 bases, and 9 bases stayed unmatched. The CDR3 reads CASSPRETGAAFF. Written as DNA, the CDR3 is TGTGCCAGCAGCCCCCGGGAGACAGGGGCAGCTTTCTTT.

The sample holds a few counts of this clone. The chain has TRBV27 and TRBJ1-4; a possible D gene is TRBD1 (6 bases). The CDR3 is made up of 13 amino acids. Trimming left V 6 bases short and J 5 bases short, with 10 bases between. Germline-derived CDR1 and CDR2 are MNHEY and SMNVEV (reference sequence). This chain's CDR3 is CASSWDKNEKLFF. The CDR3 DNA reads as TGTGCCAGCAGCTGGGACAAGAATGAAAAACTGTTTTTT.

The genes are TRBV7-9 and TRBJ1-2, with TRBD1 identical over 7 bases. Trimming removed 6 bases from V and 4 bases from J; junction bases left unmatched: 8. Germline assignment: CDR1 SEHNR and CDR2 FQNEAQ (reference sequence). This CDR3 is built from 14 residues. CDR3: CASRRTGLGYGYTF. DNA for the CDR3: TGTGCCAGCAGAAGGACAGGTCTCGGCTATGGCTACACCTTC.

Comments on this clone: A junction end diverges from the germline sequence, so it may reflect a read error. V usage is TRBV7-7 and J usage is TRBJ2-1, with a possible D match to TRBD1 (5 bases). The CDR3 runs 15 residues. Germline V gene data show CDR1 as SSHAT and CDR2 as FNYEAQ (reference sequence). The CDR3 DNA is TGTGCTAGCAGCTTAGAAAGTTGGCAGGGCAATGAGCAGTTCTTC. Translating it yields CASSLESWQGNEQFF. The full variable domain, rest sourced from reference TRBV7-7 and TRBJ2-1, is GAGVSQSPRYKVTKRGQDVTLRCDPISSHATLYWYQQALGQGPEFLTYFNYEAQPDKSGLPSDRFSAERPEGSISTLTIQRTEQRDSAMYRCASSLESWQGNEQFFGPGTRLTVL.

The chain recombines TRBV28 with TRBJ2-3; 11 bases are a match to TRBD1. Germline CDR1 MDHEN, CDR2 SYDVKM. This CDR3 is built from 15 residues. The ends lost 6 bases at V and 4 bases at J; junction bases unmatched: 6. The CDR3 bases are TGTGCCAGCAGGTGGAGGGACAGGGGGGCAGATACGCAGTATTTT. It yields the protein CASRWRDRGADTQYF.

The CDR3 is CASSATGEQPQHF. CDR3 DNA: TGCGCCAGCAGCGCGACAGGGGAGCAGCCCCAGCATTTT. This chain connects TRBV5-1 to TRBJ1-5, with 8 bases aligning to TRBD1. This CDR3 is 13 amino acids long. V lost 4 bases and J lost 7; bases outside the gene matches: 4. CDR1 and CDR2 from the germline V gene are SGHRS and YFSETQ.

This clone was counted between two and nine times. The rearrangement joins TRBV9 to TRBJ2-7, with 9 positions matching TRBD2. This CDR3 spans 16 amino acids. CDR1 and CDR2 from the germline V gene are SGDLS and YYNGEE. The V segment lost 1 base and the J segment 3 bases; nucleotides outside the gene matches: 8. CDR3 coding DNA: TGTGCCAGCAGCGTAAACGCGGGACTAGCCTACTACGAGCAGTACTTC. Amino acids: CASSVNAGLAYYEQYF.

This clone was detected a few times. The rearrangement uses TRBV5-1 and TRBJ2-3, with D perhaps TRBD2 (5 bases). Germline CDR1 is SGHRS and CDR2 is YFSETQ. This CDR3 contains 15 residues. V lost 4 bases and J lost 3, with 15 bases in between. The CDR3 here is CASSPGGVATDTQYF. The DNA of the CDR3 is TGCGCCAGCAGCCCTGGTGGGGTAGCGACAGATACGCAGTATTTT.

This clone was counted at least ten times. The CDR3 nucleotides read TGTGCCAGCAGCTTGGGGGGACTAGCGGGAGTCGGGGAGCAGTACTTC. It specifies CASSLGGLAGVGEQYF. J is TRBJ2-7 and V is TRBV5-5, with TRBD2 identical over 14 bases. J gave up 7 bases and V 0 bases, and 6 bases lay outside the gene matches. CDR3 length: 16 amino acids. Germline CDR1 and CDR2: SGHKS and YYEKEE (reference sequence). The whole variable domain, filled in from reference TRBV5-5 and TRBJ2-7, reads DAGVTQSPTHLIKTRGQQVTLRCSPISGHKSVSWYQQVLGQGPQFIFQYYEKEERGRGNFPDRFSARQFPNYSSELNVNALLLGDSALYLCASSLGGLAGVGEQYFGPGTRLTVT.

This clone has more than one count but fewer than ten. The CDR3 sequence is CASVPGQLQETQYF. CDR3 nucleotide sequence: TGTGCCAGCGTCCCGGGACAGCTTCAAGAGACCCAGTACTTC. The chain uses TRBV6-6 and TRBJ2-5, with TRBD1 identical over 7 bases. CDR1 MNHNY and CDR2 SVGAGI come from the germline V gene (reference sequence). The CDR3 is made up of 14 amino acids. V lost 8 bases, J lost 2 bases, and 8 bases stayed unmatched.

This clone occurred a few times. The gene calls are TRBV29-1 and TRBJ1-2; D uncertain. Trimming left V 0 bases short and J 8 bases short, with 10 bases between. Germline V gene data show CDR1 as SQVTM and CDR2 as ANQGSEA. The CDR3 contains 12 residues. The CDR3 nucleotides read TGCAGCGTTGAAGATCGGGGTGGGGGCTACACCTTC. It codes for CSVEDRGGGYTF.